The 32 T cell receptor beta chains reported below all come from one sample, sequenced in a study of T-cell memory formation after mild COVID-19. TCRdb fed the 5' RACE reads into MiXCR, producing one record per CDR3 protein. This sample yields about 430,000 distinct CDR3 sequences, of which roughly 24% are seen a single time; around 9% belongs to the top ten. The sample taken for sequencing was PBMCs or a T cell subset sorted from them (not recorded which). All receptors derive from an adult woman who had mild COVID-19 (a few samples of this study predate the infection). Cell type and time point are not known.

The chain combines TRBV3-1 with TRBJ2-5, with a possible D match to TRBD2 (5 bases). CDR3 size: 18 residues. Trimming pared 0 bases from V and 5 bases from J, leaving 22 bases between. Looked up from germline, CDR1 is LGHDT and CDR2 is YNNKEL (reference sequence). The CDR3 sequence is CASSQEDPWRAKMETQYF. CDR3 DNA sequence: TGTGCCAGCAGCCAAGAAGATCCTTGGCGGGCCAAAATGGAGACCCAGTACTTC.

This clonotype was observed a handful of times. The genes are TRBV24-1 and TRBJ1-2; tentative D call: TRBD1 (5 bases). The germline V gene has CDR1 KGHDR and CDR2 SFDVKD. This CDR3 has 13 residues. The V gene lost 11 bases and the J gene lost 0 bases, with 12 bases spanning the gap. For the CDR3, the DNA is TGTGCCATCTGGGGACCTTCTAACTATGGCTACACCTTC. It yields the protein CAIWGPSNYGYTF.

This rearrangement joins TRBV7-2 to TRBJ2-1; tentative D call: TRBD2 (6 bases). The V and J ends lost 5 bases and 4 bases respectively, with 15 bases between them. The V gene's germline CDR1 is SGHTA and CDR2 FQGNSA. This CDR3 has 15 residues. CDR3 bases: TGTGCCAGCAGCCCGACGGCAGGGAGGTACAATGAGCAGTTCTTC. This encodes CASSPTAGRYNEQFF.

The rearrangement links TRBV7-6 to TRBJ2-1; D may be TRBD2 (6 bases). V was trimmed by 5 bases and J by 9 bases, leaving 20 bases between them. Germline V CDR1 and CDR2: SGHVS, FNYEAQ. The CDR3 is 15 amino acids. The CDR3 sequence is CASSPLASVPVEQFF. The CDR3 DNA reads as TGTGCCAGCAGCCCCCTAGCTAGCGTTCCCGTTGAGCAGTTCTTC. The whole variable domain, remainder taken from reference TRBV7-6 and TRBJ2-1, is GAGVSQSPRYKVTKRGQDVALRCDPISGHVSLYWYRQALGQGPEFLTYFNYEAQQDKSGLPNDRFSAERPEGSISTLTIQRTEQRDSAMYRCASSPLASVPVEQFFGPGTRLTVL.

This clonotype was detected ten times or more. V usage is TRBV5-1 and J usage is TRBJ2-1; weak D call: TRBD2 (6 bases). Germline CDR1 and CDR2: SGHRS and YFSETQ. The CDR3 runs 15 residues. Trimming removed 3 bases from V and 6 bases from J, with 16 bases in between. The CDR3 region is CASSSDPGLPNEQFF. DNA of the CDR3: TGCGCCAGCAGCTCAGACCCGGGACTGCCCAATGAGCAGTTCTTC.

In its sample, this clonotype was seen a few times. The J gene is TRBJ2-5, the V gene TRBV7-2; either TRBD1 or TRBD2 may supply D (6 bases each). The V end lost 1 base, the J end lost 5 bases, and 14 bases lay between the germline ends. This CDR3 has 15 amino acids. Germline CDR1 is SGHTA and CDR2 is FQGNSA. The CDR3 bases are TGTGCCAGCAGCTTAGTTTCGGGGGCCCAGGAGACCCAGTACTTC. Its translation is CASSLVSGAQETQYF. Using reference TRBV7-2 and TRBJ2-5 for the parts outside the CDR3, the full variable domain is GAGVSQSPSNKVTEKGKDVELRCDPISGHTALYWYRQSLGQGLEFLIYFQGNSAPDKSGLPSDRFSAERTGGSVSTLTIQRTQQEDSAVYLCASSLVSGAQETQYFGPGTRLLVL.

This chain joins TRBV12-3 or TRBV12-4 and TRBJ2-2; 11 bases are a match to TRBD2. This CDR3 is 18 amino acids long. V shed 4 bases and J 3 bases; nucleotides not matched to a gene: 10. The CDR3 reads CASSSPRLAGSYTGELFF. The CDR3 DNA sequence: TGTGCCAGCAGTTCCCCCAGACTAGCGGGGAGTTACACCGGGGAGCTGTTTTTT.

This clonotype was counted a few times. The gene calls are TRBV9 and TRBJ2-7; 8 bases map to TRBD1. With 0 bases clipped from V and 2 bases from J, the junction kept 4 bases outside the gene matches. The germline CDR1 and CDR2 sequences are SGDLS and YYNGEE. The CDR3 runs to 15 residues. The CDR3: CASSVDNRGAYEQYF. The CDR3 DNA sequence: TGTGCCAGCAGCGTAGATAACAGGGGGGCCTACGAGCAGTACTTC. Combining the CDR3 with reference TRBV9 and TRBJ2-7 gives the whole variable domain DSGVTQTPKHLITATGQRVTLRCSPRSGDLSVYWYQQSLDQGLQFLIQYYNGEERAKGNILERFSAQQFPDLHSELNLSSLELGDSALYFCASSVDNRGAYEQYFGPGTRLTVT.

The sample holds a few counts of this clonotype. CDR3 region: CASSLVPGQETQYF. DNA for the CDR3: TGCGCCAGCAGCTTGGTACCGGGCCAAGAGACCCAGTACTTC. The V gene is TRBV5-1, the J gene TRBJ2-5; no reliable D call. The V gene's germline CDR1 is SGHRS and CDR2 YFSETQ. The V end lost 0 bases, the J end lost 1 base, and 7 bases lay between the germline ends. The CDR3 consists of 14 residues.

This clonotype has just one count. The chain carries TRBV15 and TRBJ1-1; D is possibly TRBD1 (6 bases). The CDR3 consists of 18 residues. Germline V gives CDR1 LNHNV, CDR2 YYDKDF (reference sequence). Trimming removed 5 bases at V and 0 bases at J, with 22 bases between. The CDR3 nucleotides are TGTGCCACCAGCCCTCGGATTATTTGGACAGTAATGAACACTGAAGCTTTCTTT. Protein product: CATSPRIIWTVMNTEAFF.

CDR3 residues: CASSLQGAYSPLHF. Here the CDR3 DNA reads TGTGCCAGCAGTCTCCAGGGGGCTTATTCACCCCTCCACTTT. The chain recombines TRBV6-2 or TRBV6-3 with TRBJ1-6; 8 bases fit TRBD1. This CDR3 is built from 14 residues. With V trimmed by 5 bases and J by 8 bases, 5 bases remained unmatched. CDR1 is MNHEY, CDR2 SVGEGT, per germline.

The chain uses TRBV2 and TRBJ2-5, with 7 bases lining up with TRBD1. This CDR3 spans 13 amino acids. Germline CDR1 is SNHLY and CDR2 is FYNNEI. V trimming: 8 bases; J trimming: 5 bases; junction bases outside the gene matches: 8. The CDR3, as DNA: TGTGCCAGCGGAAGACAGGGTAGGGAGACCCAGTACTTC. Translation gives CASGRQGRETQYF.

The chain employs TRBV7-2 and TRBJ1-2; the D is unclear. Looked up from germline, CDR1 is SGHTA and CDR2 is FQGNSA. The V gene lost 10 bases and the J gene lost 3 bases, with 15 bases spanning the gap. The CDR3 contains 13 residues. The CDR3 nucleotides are TGTGCCACCAGGAAGGGATGGGACTATGGCTACACCTTC. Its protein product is CATRKGWDYGYTF.

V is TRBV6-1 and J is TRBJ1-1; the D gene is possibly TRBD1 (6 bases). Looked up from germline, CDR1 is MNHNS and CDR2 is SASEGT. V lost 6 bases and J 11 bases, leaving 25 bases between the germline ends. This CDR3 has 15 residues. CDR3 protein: CASRPRRQADQSAFF. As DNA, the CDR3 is TGTGCCAGCAGACCGAGGAGACAGGCAGACCAAAGTGCTTTCTTT.

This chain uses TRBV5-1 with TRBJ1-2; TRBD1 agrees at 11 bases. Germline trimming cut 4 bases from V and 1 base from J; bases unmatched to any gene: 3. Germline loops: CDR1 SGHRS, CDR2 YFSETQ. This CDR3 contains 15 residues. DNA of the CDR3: TGCGCCAGCAGCGGTGGGACAGGGGGTAACTATGGCTACACCTTC. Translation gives CASSGGTGGNYGYTF.

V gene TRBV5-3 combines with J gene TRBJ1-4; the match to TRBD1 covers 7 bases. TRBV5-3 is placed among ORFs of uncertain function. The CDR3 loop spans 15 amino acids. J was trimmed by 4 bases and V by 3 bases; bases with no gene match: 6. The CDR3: CARSWDRLFNEKLFF. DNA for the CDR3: TGTGCCAGAAGCTGGGACAGACTATTTAATGAAAAACTGTTTTTT.

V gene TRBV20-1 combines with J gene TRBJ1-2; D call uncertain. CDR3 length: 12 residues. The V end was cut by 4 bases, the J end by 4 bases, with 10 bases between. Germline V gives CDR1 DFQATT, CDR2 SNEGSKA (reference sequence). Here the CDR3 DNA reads TGCAGTGCTACTCCGTTTGGCTATGGCTACACCTTC. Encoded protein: CSATPFGYGYTF.

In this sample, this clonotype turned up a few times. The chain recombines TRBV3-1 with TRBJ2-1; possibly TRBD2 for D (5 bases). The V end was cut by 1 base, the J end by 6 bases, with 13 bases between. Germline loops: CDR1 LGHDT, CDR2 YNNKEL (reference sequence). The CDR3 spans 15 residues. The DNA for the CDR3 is TGTGCCAGCAGCCAAGTTCCTAGCTCTTCCAATGAGCAGTTCTTC. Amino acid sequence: CASSQVPSSSNEQFF.

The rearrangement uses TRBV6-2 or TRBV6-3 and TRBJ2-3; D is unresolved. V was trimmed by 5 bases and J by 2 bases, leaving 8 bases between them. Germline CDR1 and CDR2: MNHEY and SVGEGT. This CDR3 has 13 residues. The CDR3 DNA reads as TGTGCCAGCAGTCCGGGTCCCACAGATACGCAGTATTTT. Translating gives CASSPGPTDTQYF.

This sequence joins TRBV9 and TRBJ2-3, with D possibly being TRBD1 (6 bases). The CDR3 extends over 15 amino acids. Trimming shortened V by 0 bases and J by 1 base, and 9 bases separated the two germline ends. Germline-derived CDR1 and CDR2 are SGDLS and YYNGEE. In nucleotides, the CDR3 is TGTGCCAGCAGCGTAGAAGAGGGGGGCACAGATACGCAGTATTTT. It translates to CASSVEEGGTDTQYF.

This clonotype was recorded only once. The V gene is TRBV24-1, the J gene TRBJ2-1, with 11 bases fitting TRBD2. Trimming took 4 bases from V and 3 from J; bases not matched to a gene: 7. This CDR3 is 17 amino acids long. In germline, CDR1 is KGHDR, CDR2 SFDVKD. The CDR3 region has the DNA TGTGCCACCAGTGAGCCGGGACTAGCGGACCACTACAATGAGCAGTTCTTC. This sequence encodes CATSEPGLADHYNEQFF.

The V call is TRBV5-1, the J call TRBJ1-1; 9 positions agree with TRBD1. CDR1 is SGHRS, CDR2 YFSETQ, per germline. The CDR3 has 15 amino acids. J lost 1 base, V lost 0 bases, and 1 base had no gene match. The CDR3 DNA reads TGCGCCAGCAGCTTGGCGACAGGGGGGAACACTGAAGCTTTCTTT. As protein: CASSLATGGNTEAFF.

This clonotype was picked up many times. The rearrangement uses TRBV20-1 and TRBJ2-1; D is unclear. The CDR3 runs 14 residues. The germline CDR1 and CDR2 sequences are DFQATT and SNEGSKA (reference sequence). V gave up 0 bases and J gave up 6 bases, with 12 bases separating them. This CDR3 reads CSARDLDRGNEQFF. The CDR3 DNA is TGCAGTGCTAGAGATCTGGATCGTGGCAATGAGCAGTTCTTC.

The CDR3 spells CASSLRLAKDTQYF. CDR3 DNA sequence: TGTGCCAGCAGTTTAAGACTAGCGAAAGATACGCAGTATTTT. This sequence joins TRBV12-3 or TRBV12-4 and TRBJ2-3, with 8 bases fitting TRBD2. This CDR3 comprises 14 residues. V was clipped by 2 bases and J by 5 bases; unmatched bases: 3.

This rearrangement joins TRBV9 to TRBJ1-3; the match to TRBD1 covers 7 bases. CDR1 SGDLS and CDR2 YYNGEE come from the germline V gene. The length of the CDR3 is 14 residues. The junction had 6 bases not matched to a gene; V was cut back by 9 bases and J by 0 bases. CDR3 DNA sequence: TGTGCCACTTCGACAGGGACCTCTGGAAACACCATATATTTT. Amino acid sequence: CATSTGTSGNTIYF.

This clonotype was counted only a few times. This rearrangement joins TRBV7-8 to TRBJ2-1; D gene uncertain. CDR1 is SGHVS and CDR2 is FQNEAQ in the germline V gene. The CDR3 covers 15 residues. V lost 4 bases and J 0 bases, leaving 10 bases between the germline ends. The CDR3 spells CASSSPSSSYNEQFF. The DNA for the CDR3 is TGTGCCAGCAGCTCGCCATCGAGCTCCTACAATGAGCAGTTCTTC.

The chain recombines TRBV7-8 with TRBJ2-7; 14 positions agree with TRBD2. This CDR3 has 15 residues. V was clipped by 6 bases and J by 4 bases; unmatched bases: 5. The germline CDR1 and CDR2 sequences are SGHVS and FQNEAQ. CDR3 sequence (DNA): TGTGCCAGCAGACCGGGGACTAGCGGGAGTTACGAGCAGTACTTC. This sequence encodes CASRPGTSGSYEQYF.

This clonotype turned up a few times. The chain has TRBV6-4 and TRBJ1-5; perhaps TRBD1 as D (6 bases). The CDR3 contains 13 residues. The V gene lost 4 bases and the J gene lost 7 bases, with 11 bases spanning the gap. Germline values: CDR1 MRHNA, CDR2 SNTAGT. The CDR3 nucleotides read TGTGCCAGCAGTGCAGGGGCTGGCCAGCCCCAGCATTTT. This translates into CASSAGAGQPQHF.

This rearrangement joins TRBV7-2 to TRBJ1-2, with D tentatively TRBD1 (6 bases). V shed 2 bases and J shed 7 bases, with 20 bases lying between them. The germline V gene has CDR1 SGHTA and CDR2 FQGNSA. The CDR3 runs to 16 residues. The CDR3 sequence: CASSLIGDQGRTGYTF. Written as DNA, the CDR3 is TGTGCCAGCAGCTTAATTGGAGACCAGGGGCGGACTGGCTACACCTTC.

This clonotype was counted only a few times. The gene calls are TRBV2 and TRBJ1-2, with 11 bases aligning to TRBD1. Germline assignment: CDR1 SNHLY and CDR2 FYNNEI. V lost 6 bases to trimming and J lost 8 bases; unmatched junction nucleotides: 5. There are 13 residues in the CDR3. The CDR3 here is CASSGQGARGYTF. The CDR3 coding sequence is TGTGCCAGCAGCGGACAGGGGGCGCGGGGCTACACCTTC.

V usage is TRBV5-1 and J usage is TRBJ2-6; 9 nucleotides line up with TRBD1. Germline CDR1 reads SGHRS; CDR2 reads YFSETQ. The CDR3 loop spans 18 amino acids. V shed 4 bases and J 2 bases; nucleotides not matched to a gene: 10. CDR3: CASSTGDRAGPGANVLTF. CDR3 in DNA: TGCGCCAGCAGCACTGGGGACAGGGCCGGGCCTGGGGCCAACGTCCTGACTTTC. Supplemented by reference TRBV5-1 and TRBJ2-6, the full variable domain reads KAGVTQTPRYLIKTRGQQVTLSCSPISGHRSVSWYQQTPGQGLQFLFEYFSETQRNKGNFPGRFSGRQFSNSRSEMNVSTLELGDSALYLCASSTGDRAGPGANVLTFGAGSRLTVL.

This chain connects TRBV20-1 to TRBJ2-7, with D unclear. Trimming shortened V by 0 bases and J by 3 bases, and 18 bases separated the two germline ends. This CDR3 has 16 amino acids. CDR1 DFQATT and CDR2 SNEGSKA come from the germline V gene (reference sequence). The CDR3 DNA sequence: TGCAGTGCTAGAGATCTTAGCAGCCCTGGATTCTACGAGCAGTACTTC. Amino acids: CSARDLSSPGFYEQYF.